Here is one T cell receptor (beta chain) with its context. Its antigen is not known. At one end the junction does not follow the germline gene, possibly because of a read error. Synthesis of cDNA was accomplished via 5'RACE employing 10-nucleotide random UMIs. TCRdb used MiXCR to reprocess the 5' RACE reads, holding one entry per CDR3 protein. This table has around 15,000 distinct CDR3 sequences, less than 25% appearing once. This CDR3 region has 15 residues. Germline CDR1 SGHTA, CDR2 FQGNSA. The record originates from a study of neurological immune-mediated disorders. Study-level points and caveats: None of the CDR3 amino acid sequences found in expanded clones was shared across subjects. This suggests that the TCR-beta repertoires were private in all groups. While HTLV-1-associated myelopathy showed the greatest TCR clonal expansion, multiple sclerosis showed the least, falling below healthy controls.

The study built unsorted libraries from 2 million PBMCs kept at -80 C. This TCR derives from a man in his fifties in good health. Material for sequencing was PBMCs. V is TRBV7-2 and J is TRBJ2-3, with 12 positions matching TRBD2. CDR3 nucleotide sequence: TGTGCCAGCAGCCTAGCGGGAGGGCCGGCACATACGCAGTATTTT. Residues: CASSLAGGPAHTQYF.